This T cell receptor beta chain is drawn from a study of T cells in women clearing cervical HPV infection. A note on this clone: Its target is unknown. The read ends 3 residues before the CDR3 terminus; that terminus is restored from the germline J gene.

The data were produced by immunoSEQ multiplex PCR, yet TCRdb's version contains in-frame clones alone and is incomplete. Its table lists 15,000 to 20,000 clones. Per germline, CDR1 MNHEY and CDR2 SVGEGT. Trimming removed 4 bases from V and 3 bases from J; junction bases left unmatched: 6. The CDR3 runs to 14 residues. Study observations and caveats: Combining TCR richness with V gene abundances gave 0.65 to 0.85 AUC.

Sequenced sample: blood buffy coat. The rearrangement uses TRBV6-2 or TRBV6-3 and TRBJ2-7, with 7 bases fitting TRBD1. This clonotype was sampled from a woman between 18 and 75 years old with a cervical HPV16 infection that either progressed to CIN3+ or cleared (not recorded which). CDR3 bases read: TGTGCCAGCAGTTTTTTAGGGGGCGGCTACGAG. It translates to CASSFLGGGYE. The entire CDR3 reads CASSFLGGGYEQYF.